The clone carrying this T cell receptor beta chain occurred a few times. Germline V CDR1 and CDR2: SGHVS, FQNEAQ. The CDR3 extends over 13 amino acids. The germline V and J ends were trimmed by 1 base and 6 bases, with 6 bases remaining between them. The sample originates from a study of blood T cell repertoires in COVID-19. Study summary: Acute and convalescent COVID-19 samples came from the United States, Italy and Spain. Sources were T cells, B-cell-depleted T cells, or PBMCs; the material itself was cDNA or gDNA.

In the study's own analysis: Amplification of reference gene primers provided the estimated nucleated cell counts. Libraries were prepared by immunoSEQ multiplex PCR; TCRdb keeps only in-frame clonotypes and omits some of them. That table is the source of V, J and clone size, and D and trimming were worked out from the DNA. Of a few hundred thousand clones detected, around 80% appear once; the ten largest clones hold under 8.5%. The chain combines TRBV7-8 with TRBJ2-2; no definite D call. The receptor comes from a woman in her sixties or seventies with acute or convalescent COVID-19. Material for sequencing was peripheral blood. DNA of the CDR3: TGTGCCAGCAGCTTAGGTCCGGCCGGGGAGCTGTTTTTT. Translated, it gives CASSLGPAGELFF.